The clone carrying this TCR beta chain has just a few counts. What it binds is not known. TCRdb reprocessed the 5' RACE reads with MiXCR, giving one entry per CDR3 protein. The data show about 250,000 distinct CDR3 sequences, 20% to 30% seen once. This entry is derived from a study of CD8 T cells in ankylosing spondylitis. General study findings and limits: Disease-linked clones were CD8+ and relatively rare in peripheral blood.

The sequence came from a male donor with ankylosing spondylitis or in good health (not recorded which). The specimen was blood, either unsorted or a sorted T cell fraction (not recorded which).

In DNA, the CDR3 is TGTGCCAGCAGCCATGCGGGGGGAGGGAGTGAGCAGTTCTTC. Encoded protein: CASSHAGGGSEQFF. The J gene is TRBJ2-1, the V gene TRBV3-1, with TRBD2 identical over 8 bases. The CDR3 runs 14 residues. The J segment lost 9 bases and the V segment lost 3 bases, leaving 7 bases of the junction unmatched. Germline values: CDR1 LGHDT, CDR2 YNNKEL (reference sequence).